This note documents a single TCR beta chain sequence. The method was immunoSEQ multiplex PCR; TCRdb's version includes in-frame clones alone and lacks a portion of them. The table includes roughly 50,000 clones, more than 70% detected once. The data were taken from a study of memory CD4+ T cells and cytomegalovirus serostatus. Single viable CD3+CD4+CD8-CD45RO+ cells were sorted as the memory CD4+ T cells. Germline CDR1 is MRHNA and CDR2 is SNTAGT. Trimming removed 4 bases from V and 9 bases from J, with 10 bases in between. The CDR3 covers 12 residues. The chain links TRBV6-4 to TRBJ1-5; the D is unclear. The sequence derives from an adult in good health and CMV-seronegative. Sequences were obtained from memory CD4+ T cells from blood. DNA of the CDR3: TGTGCCAGCAGTGTGGGTACGTGGCCCCAGCATTTT. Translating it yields CASSVGTWPQHF.